The entry that follows covers one T cell receptor beta chain sequence. Germline lookup yields CDR1 SQVTM and CDR2 ANQGSEA. With 3 bases clipped from V and 4 bases from J, the junction kept 6 bases outside the gene matches. The CDR3 runs to 14 residues. The data belong to a study of blood T cell repertoires in COVID-19. Here immunoSEQ multiplex PCR was the method, and the copy in TCRdb shows in-frame clones only, minus some. Of around 230,000 clones listed, roughly 84% are singletons. The sequence was obtained from a man in his forties or fifties with acute or convalescent COVID-19. This chain connects TRBV29-1 to TRBJ1-2; TRBD1 matches 9 bases. The sequenced material came from peripheral blood. CDR3 DNA sequence: TGCAGCGTTGAGCCCCTGGGACAGGGCTATGGCTACACCTTC. This sequence encodes CSVEPLGQGYGYTF.